This record concerns one T cell receptor beta chain sequence. Its antigen is unidentified. It was CD45RO-negative cells, positively selected for CCR7, that made up naive CD8 cells, with terminally differentiated effector memory CD45RA+ cells excluded. In germline, CDR1 is MNHEY, CDR2 SMNVEV (reference sequence). Trimming pared 0 bases from V and 1 base from J, leaving 12 bases between. This CDR3 is 17 amino acids long. Every subset's genomic DNA went evenly onto several immunoSEQ plates. Sorted subsets were amplified in replicate PCRs using 200 ng DNA, approximately 30,000 T cell genomes. Profiled with immunoSEQ multiplex PCR; TCRdb holds only in-frame clones, not every one. The sample has about 2.1 million clones; around 93% are singletons. The data are from a study of shared clonotypes between healthy human individuals. Findings and limits, study-wide: The authors sampled blood alone, and tissue repertoires likely differ. Clonotype sharing across a few donors was observed for about 5.5% of naive CD4 clonotypes.

Sequencing input: naive CD8+ T cells from PBMCs. The receptor was derived from a man aged 18-30 years in good health. Some clones in this sample may be carry-over from other donors' samples. V is TRBV27 and J is TRBJ2-2, with D perhaps TRBD2 (6 bases). CDR3 residues: CASSLSRGSRNTGELFF. In DNA, the CDR3 is TGTGCCAGCAGTTTATCGCGGGGATCCCGGAACACCGGGGAGCTGTTTTTT.